What follows are 6 T cell receptor beta chains derived from one specimen sequenced in a study of blood T cell repertoires in COVID-19. Sequencing was performed with immunoSEQ multiplex PCR; in TCRdb, only in-frame clones are kept and a portion is missing. The data contain fewer than 250,000 clones, approximately 91% of them seen just once; the ten biggest clones take up more than 5.5%. The sample comprised peripheral blood. These TCRs come from a man aged 55 to 69 who had recovered from COVID-19.

J is TRBJ2-3 and V is TRBV28; D may be TRBD1 (6 bases). Germline V gene lookup returns CDR1 MDHEN and CDR2 SYDVKM. Trimming left V 2 bases short and J 0 bases short, with 9 bases between. The CDR3 is made up of 15 amino acids. Written as DNA, the CDR3 is TGTGCCAGCAGTTTAGTAGGGGGAAGCACAGATACGCAGTATTTT. Its protein product is CASSLVGGSTDTQYF.

The rearrangement uses TRBV5-1 and TRBJ1-1; D call uncertain. V was trimmed by 4 bases and J by 0 bases, leaving 13 bases between them. Germline V gene lookup returns CDR1 SGHRS and CDR2 YFSETQ. The CDR3 length is 15 residues. The CDR3 here is CASSLNVVVNTEAFF. CDR3 bases: TGCGCCAGCAGCCTAAACGTCGTAGTGAACACTGAAGCTTTCTTT.

The chain is built from TRBV18 and TRBJ2-1, with a weak D call TRBD1 (5 bases). Looked up from germline, CDR1 is KGHSH and CDR2 is LQKENI. Trimming cost V 0 bases and J 4 bases, with 13 bases left between them. CDR3 length: 16 residues. The CDR3 nucleotides are TGTGCCAGCTCACCACCGGACAAGGTATCATACAATGAGCAGTTCTTC. Translated: CASSPPDKVSYNEQFF.

The V call is TRBV9, the J call TRBJ2-7; TRBD2 matches at 7 bases. Per the germline V gene, CDR1 is SGDLS and CDR2 is YYNGEE. With V trimmed by 0 bases and J by 3 bases, 18 bases remained unmatched. This CDR3 spans 19 amino acids. CDR3 protein: CASSVESAGESVPCYEQYF. CDR3 in DNA: TGTGCCAGCAGCGTAGAATCGGCGGGAGAAAGTGTCCCCTGCTACGAGCAGTACTTC. Filled out from reference TRBV9 and TRBJ2-7, the complete variable domain reads DSGVTQTPKHLITATGQRVTLRCSPRSGDLSVYWYQQSLDQGLQFLIQYYNGEERAKGNILERFSAQQFPDLHSELNLSSLELGDSALYFCASSVESAGESVPCYEQYFGPGTRLTVT.

The genes are TRBV6-6 and TRBJ1-6, with a tentative D call TRBD1 (6 bases). The V end was cut by 5 bases, the J end by 7 bases, with 18 bases between. CDR1 is MNHNY, CDR2 SVGAGI, per germline (reference sequence). This CDR3 comprises 16 residues. CDR3 protein: CASSRDFGQMNSPLHF. CDR3 coding DNA: TGTGCCAGCAGTCGCGATTTCGGACAGATGAATTCACCCCTCCACTTT.

V and J are TRBV27 and TRBJ1-5; D gene unclear. The germline gives CDR1 MNHEY, CDR2 SMNVEV (reference sequence). The CDR3 covers 12 residues. Trimming took 8 bases from V and 6 from J, leaving 11 bases between them. The CDR3 DNA reads as TGTGCCAGCGGTAGAGGTTTTCAGCCCCAGCATTTT. Translating gives CASGRGFQPQHF.